Each of the 7 T cell receptor beta chains below was sequenced from the same sample in a study of graft-versus-host responses after intestinal transplantation. Sequencing was performed with immunoSEQ multiplex PCR; in TCRdb, only in-frame clones are kept and a portion is missing. The sample has 21,000 or so clones, 89% seen once; the top ten hold 4.5% to 5.5%. This specimen consisted of PBMCs, obtained approximately 65 days after intestinal transplantation. These receptors were obtained from a human patient who received an intestinal transplant, so some T cells may come from the graft donor.

This clone has a single count. V usage is TRBV30 and J usage is TRBJ1-2; possibly TRBD1 for D (5 bases). Germline CDR1 reads GTSNPN; CDR2 reads SVGIG (reference sequence). Trimming took 4 bases from V and 3 from J, leaving 12 bases between them. The CDR3 runs to 13 residues. Here the CDR3 DNA reads TGTGCCTGGAAGGCTACAGGTCACTATGGCTACACCTTC. Its protein is CAWKATGHYGYTF.

The CDR3 protein is CAISESVDSNQPQHF. The CDR3 bases are TGTGCCATCAGTGAGTCGGTAGATAGCAATCAGCCCCAGCATTTT. The chain is built from TRBV10-3 and TRBJ1-5; no reliable D call. This CDR3 comprises 15 residues. Trimming removed 0 bases at V and 0 bases at J, with 6 bases between. CDR1 and CDR2 (germline): ENHRY, SYGVKD.

The genes are TRBV29-1 and TRBJ2-7; D ambiguous. The CDR3 loop spans 11 amino acids. Per the germline V gene, CDR1 is SQVTM and CDR2 is ANQGSEA. The germline V and J ends were trimmed by 8 bases and 8 bases, with 16 bases remaining between them. The CDR3 is CSPKKRSKQYF. CDR3 nucleotide sequence: TGCAGCCCAAAAAAGAGAAGCAAGCAGTACTTC.

Turning to this clone: The junction departs from germline at one end; a sequencing error may be responsible. The chain has TRBV12-5 and TRBJ2-1; 11 bases are a match to TRBD2. Looked up from germline, CDR1 is LGHNT and CDR2 is FRNRAP. The CDR3 is made up of 15 amino acids. In DNA form, the CDR3 reads TGTGCTAGTGGCTTGGGACTAGCGGAGTCGGGTGAGCAGTTCTTC. Translating gives CASGLGLAESGEQFF.

This rearrangement joins TRBV10-1 to TRBJ1-1; D is uncertain. Trimming pared 2 bases from V and 1 base from J, leaving 11 bases between. The CDR3 spans 15 residues. CDR1 is WNHNN and CDR2 is SYGVQD in the germline V gene (reference sequence). Here the CDR3 DNA reads TGCGCCAGCAGTGAGGGTGCGGAGACGAACACTGAAGCTTTCTTT. Protein product: CASSEGAETNTEAFF.

The count of this clone is one. V gene TRBV7-9 combines with J gene TRBJ2-5; D uncertain. CDR1 is SEHNR, CDR2 FQNEAQ, per germline (reference sequence). CDR3 length: 14 amino acids. The V and J ends lost 3 bases and 2 bases respectively, with 10 bases between them. CDR3 DNA: TGTGCCAGCAGCTTTGTTCCTGATCAAGAGACCCAGTACTTC. This codes for CASSFVPDQETQYF.

V is TRBV6-5 and J is TRBJ1-1; possible D gene TRBD1, 5 bases. There are 14 residues in the CDR3. The ends were cut back, 6 bases at V and 4 bases at J, with 15 bases in the middle. Germline CDR1 and CDR2: MNHEY and SVGAGI. Here the CDR3 DNA reads TGTGCCAGCAGCCGGACCCGCCAGGGCACTGAAGCTTTCTTT. This gives the protein CASSRTRQGTEAFF.